The entry below gives a single T cell receptor (beta chain) sequence along with its context. Constant-region reverse primers amplified full-length variable regions, followed by semi-nested Nested Universal Primer A PCR. TCRdb re-called the 5' RACE reads with MiXCR, one entry per CDR3 protein. The repertoire consists of over 50,000 distinct CDR3 sequences, with around 25% occurring once and the leading ten covering 2.5% to 3.5%. Purified naive CD4+ T cells were depleted of CD25+ Tregs. The CDR3 has 16 amino acids. Trimming left V 5 bases short and J 4 bases short, with 18 bases between. From germline, CDR1 is KGHDR and CDR2 SFDVKD.

This TCR was sampled from a female donor with breast cancer. The sequencing sample was made of tumor-infiltrating naive CD4+ T cells sorted from the breast tumor. As to subset: naive CD4+ T cells, CD4+CD45RA+CD25-. The chain employs TRBV24-1 and TRBJ2-3; D unclear. CDR3 region: CATSALTGPVADTQYF. In DNA form, the CDR3 reads TGTGCCACCAGTGCCCTGACTGGGCCTGTTGCAGATACGCAGTATTTT.